Listed here is a single T cell receptor beta chain. The sample is drawn from a study of sequential checkpoint blockade in melanoma. Treatment reported: randomized to nivolumab then ipilimumab (arm A) or the reverse (arm B). The CDR3 loop spans 16 amino acids. From germline, CDR1 is LGHNT and CDR2 FRNRAP. Germline trimming cut 2 bases from V and 4 bases from J; bases unmatched to any gene: 3. Data came from immunoSEQ multiplex PCR; TCRdb stores just in-frame clones and leaves some out. The sample has some 25,000 clones; approximately 77% are singletons. Source: CD8+ T cells sorted from blood (inferred from file names), taken from a patient given nivolumab and ipilimumab in sequence. The chain recombines TRBV12-5 with TRBJ2-2, with 11 bases that match TRBD2. The clonotype originates from a human donor with melanoma. In nucleotides, the CDR3 is TGTGCTAGTGGTTTGCCACTAGCGGGGGTCACCGGGGAGCTGTTTTTT. This gives the protein CASGLPLAGVTGELFF.